Detailed here is one T cell receptor beta chain. Libraries were prepared by immunoSEQ multiplex PCR; TCRdb keeps only in-frame clonotypes and omits some of them. Of about 150,000 clones listed, about 93% are singletons. This record comes from a study of control samples from healthy donors and cancer patients. This CDR3 has 13 residues. V dropped 8 bases and J dropped 0 bases, with 10 bases sitting between them. Germline CDR1 reads MNHEY; CDR2 reads SVGAGI. The TCR originated in a woman between 25 and 40 years old in good health. The chain links TRBV6-5 to TRBJ1-1, with D unresolved. Material for sequencing was blood. CDR3 amino acids: CASSRMMNTEAFF. The CDR3 DNA reads as TGTGCCAGCTCAAGAATGATGAACACTGAAGCTTTCTTT.